The 27 T cell receptor beta chains presented below share a single source sample, sequenced in a study of CD8 T cells in Susac syndrome. It was with random hexamers that about 0.45 to 1 ug RNA was reverse transcribed. TCRdb passed the immunoSEQ multiplex PCR reads through MiXCR, listing each CDR3 protein once. The sample lists approximately 74,000 distinct CDR3 sequences, approximately 95% seen once, with approximately 0.92% in the top ten. The sample consisted of CD8+ T cells from PBMCs. Source of these receptors: a human donor with Susac syndrome.

This chain connects TRBV15 to TRBJ2-7; D is possibly TRBD1 (6 bases). Germline CDR1 is LNHNV and CDR2 is YYDKDF (reference sequence). V lost 5 bases, J lost 2 bases, and 10 bases lay in between. This CDR3 spans 13 amino acids. The CDR3 DNA reads TGTGCCACCAGCCCTCCAGGGGCCTACGAGCAGTACTTC. It yields the protein CATSPPGAYEQYF.

The gene calls are TRBV4-1 and TRBJ1-2; 8 bases align to TRBD1. CDR1 is MGHRA and CDR2 is YSYEKL in the germline V gene. CDR3 length: 14 amino acids. V gave up 1 base and J gave up 7 bases; unmatched junction bases: 5. CDR3 bases: TGCGCCAGCAGCCAAGCCACAGGGGGAGGTGGCTACACCTTC. This encodes CASSQATGGGGYTF.

V is TRBV6-2 or TRBV6-3 and J is TRBJ1-2, with 9 nucleotides matching TRBD1. The CDR3 covers 14 residues. Trimming took 2 bases from V and 6 from J; bases not matched to a gene: 4. Germline V lookup: CDR1 MNHEY, CDR2 SVGEGT. The CDR3 protein is CASSYDGTGNGYTF. The CDR3 nucleotides read TGTGCCAGCAGTTACGACGGGACAGGGAATGGCTACACCTTC.

This clonotype was recorded only once. CDR3 sequence: CASSLHPGGSYNEQFF. The CDR3 DNA sequence: TGTGCCAGCAGCTTACACCCCGGAGGCTCCTACAATGAGCAGTTCTTC. V gene TRBV7-8 combines with J gene TRBJ2-1; D possibly corresponds to TRBD2 (5 bases). The CDR3 is made up of 16 amino acids. The V gene lost 2 bases and the J gene lost 0 bases, with 11 bases spanning the gap. The germline V gene has CDR1 SGHVS and CDR2 FQNEAQ.

The genes are TRBV12-3 or TRBV12-4 and TRBJ1-2; possibly TRBD1 for D (6 bases). The CDR3 extends over 15 amino acids. V shed 5 bases and J shed 3 bases, with 16 bases lying between them. The CDR3 here is CASSPPGGPYYGYTF. The CDR3 DNA sequence: TGTGCCAGCAGTCCTCCGGGGGGGCCCTACTATGGCTACACCTTC.

This clonotype has a single count. The J gene is TRBJ2-1, the V gene TRBV27, with 8 bases aligning to TRBD2. V lost 3 bases to trimming and J lost 5 bases; unmatched junction nucleotides: 6. Germline V gives CDR1 MNHEY, CDR2 SMNVEV (reference sequence). CDR3 length: 15 amino acids. The CDR3 nucleotides read TGTGCCAGCAGTTTTTCAGCGGGAGCTCACAATGAGCAGTTCTTC. Translated, it gives CASSFSAGAHNEQFF.

The chain is built from TRBV20-1 and TRBJ2-1, with 8 bases matching TRBD1. The CDR3 covers 15 residues. Germline V lookup: CDR1 DFQATT, CDR2 SNEGSKA (reference sequence). J was trimmed by 0 bases and V by 0 bases; bases with no gene match: 1. CDR3 in amino acids: CSAREQGVSYNEQFF. CDR3 nucleotide sequence: TGCAGTGCTAGAGAACAGGGGGTCTCCTACAATGAGCAGTTCTTC.

The V gene is TRBV11-2, the J gene TRBJ2-1; D is unclear. Germline CDR1 is SGHAT and CDR2 is FQNNGV. The CDR3 runs to 13 residues. The V gene lost 2 bases and the J gene lost 5 bases, with 7 bases spanning the gap. The CDR3 protein is CASSLRLDNEQFF. CDR3 nucleotides: TGTGCCAGCAGCTTAAGATTAGACAATGAGCAGTTCTTC.

The rearrangement links TRBV7-9 to TRBJ2-5, with a possible D match to TRBD1 (6 bases). Germline V gene sequence: CDR1 SEHNR, CDR2 FQNEAQ (reference sequence). The germline V and J ends were trimmed by 6 bases and 4 bases, with 12 bases remaining between them. CDR3 length equals 13 residues. CDR3 in DNA: TGTGCCAGCAGGCCAGGGGTCCCAGAGACCCAGTACTTC. Protein: CASRPGVPETQYF. The entire variable domain, with the rest obtained from reference TRBV7-9 and TRBJ2-5, is as follows: DTGVSQNPRHKITKRGQNVTFRCDPISEHNRLYWYRQTLGQGPEFLTYFQNEAQLEKSRLLSDRFSAERPKGSFSTLEIQRTEQGDSAMYLCASRPGVPETQYFGPGTRLLVL.

J is TRBJ2-7 and V is TRBV6-5; no reliable D call. The V gene's germline CDR1 is MNHEY and CDR2 SVGAGI. Trimming cost V 2 bases and J 5 bases, with 13 bases left between them. This CDR3 region has 14 residues. The CDR3, as DNA: TGTGCCAGCAGTTACCAATGGGCGGACCACGAGCAGTACTTC. Protein: CASSYQWADHEQYF.

This rearrangement joins TRBV29-1 to TRBJ2-7; D is unclear. The V and J ends lost 7 bases and 1 base respectively, with 5 bases between them. The CDR3 has 10 amino acids. Germline CDR1 and CDR2: SQVTM and ANQGSEA. CDR3 sequence (DNA): TGCAGCGAAAATTCCTACGAGCAGTACTTC. This translates into CSENSYEQYF.

In DNA form, the CDR3 reads TGTGCCAGCAGCCCGACAAGACAGGGTTGGGCTGAAGCTTTCTTT. This codes for CASSPTRQGWAEAFF. The gene calls are TRBV4-2 and TRBJ1-1, with 7 bases fitting TRBD1. V lost 4 bases to trimming and J lost 6 bases; unmatched junction nucleotides: 11. CDR3 length equals 15 residues. Looked up from germline, CDR1 is LGHNA and CDR2 is YNFKEQ.

The V gene is TRBV6-2 or TRBV6-3, the J gene TRBJ2-7; D is possibly TRBD1 (6 bases). Germline values: CDR1 MNHEY, CDR2 SVGEGT. The ends were cut back, 10 bases at V and 2 bases at J, with 15 bases in the middle. This CDR3 spans 13 amino acids. CDR3 nucleotide sequence: TGTGCCACCATTTCCGACAGGACCTACGAGCAGTACTTC. It yields the protein CATISDRTYEQYF.

V is TRBV30 and J is TRBJ2-7; D is undetermined. The CDR3 contains 12 residues. Germline V gene lookup returns CDR1 GTSNPN and CDR2 SVGIG (reference sequence). Trimming shortened V by 4 bases and J by 3 bases, and 10 bases separated the two germline ends. CDR3 nucleotide sequence: TGTGCCTGGAAAGATGGAAACTACGAGCAGTACTTC. Translated: CAWKDGNYEQYF.

The rearrangement links TRBV27 to TRBJ2-7; maybe TRBD2 (5 bases). The V and J ends lost 3 bases and 0 bases respectively, with 12 bases between them. Germline-derived CDR1 and CDR2 are MNHEY and SMNVEV (reference sequence). CDR3 size: 15 residues. The CDR3 sequence: CASSFGGYSSYEQYF. DNA for the CDR3: TGTGCCAGCAGTTTTGGCGGGTATAGCTCCTACGAGCAGTACTTC.

CDR3 protein: CASSESGTGYHEQYF. For the CDR3, the DNA is TGTGCCAGCAGTGAATCCGGGACAGGGTACCACGAGCAGTACTTC. The V call is TRBV25-1, the J call TRBJ2-7, with 9 bases that match TRBD1. CDR3 length: 15 amino acids. J lost 5 bases, V lost 1 base, and 6 bases had no gene match. Germline assignment: CDR1 MGHDK and CDR2 SYGVNS.

The chain joins TRBV3-1 to TRBJ1-2, with D perhaps matching TRBD1 (6 bases). Looked up from germline, CDR1 is LGHDT and CDR2 is YNNKEL (reference sequence). V lost 0 bases to trimming and J lost 8 bases, with 13 bases between them. The CDR3 extends over 14 amino acids. CDR3 nucleotide sequence: TGTGCCAGCAGCCAAGATATCGGGGGCGGCGGCTACACCTTC. Protein product: CASSQDIGGGGYTF. Complete variable domain (other parts from reference TRBV3-1 and TRBJ1-2): DTAVSQTPKYLVTQMGNDKSIKCEQNLGHDTMYWYKQDSKKFLKIMFSYNNKELIINETVPNRFSPKSPDKAHLNLHINSLELGDSAVYFCASSQDIGGGGYTFGSGTRLTVV.

This sequence joins TRBV4-1 and TRBJ1-5; D is possibly TRBD1 (6 bases). Deletions cut 4 bases from V and 6 bases from J, with 13 bases between. Germline CDR1 is MGHRA and CDR2 is YSYEKL. The CDR3 is 14 residues long. CDR3 nucleotide sequence: TGCGCCAGCAGCCCCAACAGGGCGGTTCAGCCCCAGCATTTT. Protein: CASSPNRAVQPQHF.

The V gene is TRBV19, the J gene TRBJ2-3; the D call may be TRBD1 or TRBD2 (6 bases each). Looked up from germline, CDR1 is LNHDA and CDR2 is SQIVND (reference sequence). V lost 10 bases to trimming and J lost 3 bases, with 17 bases between them. This CDR3 comprises 14 residues. In nucleotides, the CDR3 is TGTGCCACAGAGTCGTGGGGGGCAACAGATACGCAGTATTTT. Its protein product is CATESWGATDTQYF.

This chain's CDR3 is CASSQEKGGAPGNTIYF. The DNA of the CDR3 is TGTGCCAGCAGCCAAGAGAAGGGGGGGGCGCCGGGAAACACCATATATTTT. The chain links TRBV4-2 to TRBJ1-3, with a tentative D call TRBD1 (6 bases). CDR1 LGHNA and CDR2 YNFKEQ come from the germline V gene. The CDR3 loop spans 17 amino acids. Trimming cost V 0 bases and J 4 bases, with 16 bases left between them.

The rearrangement links TRBV6-5 to TRBJ2-7, with D maybe TRBD1 (6 bases). The V gene's germline CDR1 is MNHEY and CDR2 SVGAGI. CDR3 length: 14 amino acids. The V and J ends lost 0 bases and 4 bases respectively, with 10 bases between them. The CDR3 DNA follows: TGTGCCAGCAGTTACTCTGGGACATCTTACGAGCAGTACTTC. Translating gives CASSYSGTSYEQYF.

This rearrangement joins TRBV7-6 to TRBJ2-7; TRBD2 aligns across 7 bases. V was clipped by 5 bases and J by 0 bases; unmatched bases: 7. The CDR3 has 15 residues. Germline lookup yields CDR1 SGHVS and CDR2 FNYEAQ. Here the CDR3 reads CASSRPGGGSYEQYF. In DNA, the CDR3 is TGTGCCAGCAGCCGTCCGGGCGGGGGCTCCTACGAGCAGTACTTC.

This chain joins TRBV4-3 and TRBJ2-2; D possibly corresponds to TRBD2 (5 bases). The CDR3 sequence is 16 residues long. Trimming pared 5 bases from V and 6 bases from J, leaving 19 bases between. Germline V gene lookup returns CDR1 LGHNA and CDR2 YSLEER. Here the CDR3 DNA reads TGCGCCAGCAGCTCCGCCGTTTTAGTCGGGGCCGGGGAGCTGTTTTTT. Translating it yields CASSSAVLVGAGELFF.

This clonotype has only one observation. This chain connects TRBV12-5 to TRBJ2-3; a weak D match, TRBD1 (5 bases). Trimming removed 2 bases from V and 4 bases from J, with 7 bases in between. This CDR3 has 13 amino acids. CDR1 is LGHNT and CDR2 is FRNRAP in the germline V gene. CDR3 region: CASGLSGSDTQYF. CDR3 DNA sequence: TGTGCTAGTGGTTTGTCAGGGTCAGATACGCAGTATTTT.

This clonotype has only one observation. The chain uses TRBV7-9 and TRBJ1-6, with 9 bases that match TRBD1. V lost 7 bases and J lost 10; bases outside the gene matches: 14. From germline, CDR1 is SEHNR and CDR2 FQNEAQ (reference sequence). CDR3 length: 16 residues. This CDR3 reads CASTILGQGNGSPLHF. The CDR3, as DNA: TGTGCCAGCACCATACTCGGACAGGGGAACGGCTCACCCCTCCACTTT.

CDR3 nucleotide sequence: TGTGCCAGCAGTCCGGGGACGAACTACAATGAGCAGTTCTTC. Translation gives CASSPGTNYNEQFF. V is TRBV27 and J is TRBJ2-1; possibly TRBD1 or TRBD2 for D (5 bases each). This CDR3 spans 14 amino acids. The germline CDR1 and CDR2 sequences are MNHEY and SMNVEV (reference sequence). V was clipped by 5 bases and J by 3 bases, with 11 bases between them.

This clonotype was recorded a few times. The chain uses TRBV5-4 and TRBJ2-7; D is unresolved. V lost 0 bases, J lost 5 bases, and 15 bases lay in between. This CDR3 comprises 15 residues. Per germline, CDR1 SGHNT and CDR2 YYREEE (reference sequence). The CDR3 reads CASSLDGFLVDEQYF. DNA for the CDR3: TGTGCCAGCAGCTTGGACGGCTTCCTCGTCGACGAGCAGTACTTC. The whole variable domain, remainder taken from reference TRBV5-4 and TRBJ2-7, is ETGVTQSPTHLIKTRGQQVTLRCSSQSGHNTVSWYQQALGQGPQFIFQYYREEENGRGNFPPRFSGLQFPNYSSELNVNALELDDSALYLCASSLDGFLVDEQYFGPGTRLTVT.